This T cell receptor beta chain is from a study of vaccination and CD4 T cells after COVID-19. Trimming pared 6 bases from V and 2 bases from J, leaving 6 bases between. Germline CDR1 reads SNHLY; CDR2 reads FYNNEI. The CDR3 contains 12 residues. To note about this clonotype: Its antigen is undetermined.

Treatment in this sample: roughly 11-day PBMC culture with coronavirus spike peptide pools or control peptides (ViraFEST assay). Sequencing of DNA taken from cultured CD4+ T cells relied on the Oncomine TCR Beta short-read assay. One entry per CDR3 protein results from TCRdb running MiXCR on the PCR reads. The profile shows approximately 15,000 distinct CDR3 sequences, approximately 31% of them singletons. Input material: cultured CD4+ T cells from blood. V is TRBV2 and J is TRBJ2-3; D not resolved. The TCR was taken from a human donor with COVID-19. CDR3 protein: CASRELTDTQYF. In DNA form, the CDR3 reads TGTGCCAGCAGGGAACTCACAGATACGCAGTATTTT. The full variable domain, its missing parts supplied by reference TRBV2 and TRBJ2-3, is EPEVTQTPSHQVTQMGQEVILRCVPISNHLYFYWYRQILGQKVEFLVSFYNNEISEKSEIFDDQFSVERPDGSNFTLKIRSTKLEDSAMYFCASRELTDTQYFGPGTRLTVL.